Reported below is one T cell receptor beta chain. This sample stems from a study of OX40 agonist ivuxolimab in advanced cancers. Generated by immunoSEQ multiplex PCR, the TCRdb table keeps only in-frame clones and is missing some. The sample carries about 20,000 clones, approximately 87% recorded once. Germline V lookup: CDR1 SNHLY, CDR2 FYNNEI. This CDR3 is built from 12 residues. Trimming stripped 6 bases from V and 6 bases from J, with 6 bases between. Sequencing was performed on CD4+ or CD8+ T cells sorted from blood, taken in a trial of the OX40 agonist ivuxolimab. The receptor was derived from an adult with an advanced solid tumor such as melanoma, head and neck, liver or kidney cancer. The rearrangement joins TRBV2 to TRBJ1-6; no firm D call. For the CDR3, the DNA is TGTGCCAGCAGCTCTTCTAATTCACCCCTCCACTTT. Protein: CASSSSNSPLHF.